The 10 T cell receptor beta chains listed next were all sequenced from one sample in a study of PD-L1 blockade in urothelial cancer. Sequenced by immunoSEQ multiplex PCR; TCRdb stores in-frame clones only, minus some. The sample records 40,000 to 55,000 clones, over 70% being singletons. The sequenced sample was PBMCs, obtained around atezolizumab (anti-PD-L1) treatment. The receptors were sampled from a man aged 35 to 55 with urothelial cancer.

V gene TRBV6-1 combines with J gene TRBJ1-5, with 12 bases that match TRBD1. This CDR3 spans 16 amino acids. Germline CDR1 MNHNS, CDR2 SASEGT. J was trimmed by 5 bases and V by 4 bases; bases with no gene match: 6. This CDR3 reads CASSAGTGGSDQPQHF. The CDR3 bases are TGTGCCAGCAGTGCAGGGACAGGGGGCTCGGATCAGCCCCAGCATTTT.

The J gene is TRBJ2-3, the V gene TRBV9; weak D call: TRBD1 (6 bases). CDR3 size: 13 residues. Germline CDR1 SGDLS, CDR2 YYNGEE. The germline V and J ends were trimmed by 4 bases and 0 bases, with 6 bases remaining between them. The CDR3 loop reads CASSQGSTDTQYF. The CDR3 DNA sequence: TGTGCCAGCAGCCAGGGGAGCACAGATACGCAGTATTTT.

This clone was detected a few times. J is TRBJ1-5 and V is TRBV7-2; tentative D call: TRBD1 (5 bases). The CDR3 contains 15 residues. Trimming removed 5 bases from V and 6 bases from J, with 17 bases in between. CDR1 is SGHTA and CDR2 is FQGNSA in the germline V gene. The CDR3: CASSLAGGDRQPQHF. Here the CDR3 DNA reads TGTGCCAGCAGCCTGGCCGGGGGGGATCGTCAGCCCCAGCATTTT.

The chain combines TRBV10-3 with TRBJ2-7, with 11 bases identical to TRBD1. There are 15 residues in the CDR3. Germline CDR1 ENHRY, CDR2 SYGVKD. V shed 0 bases and J 5 bases; nucleotides not matched to a gene: 3. As DNA, the CDR3 is TGTGCCATCAGTGAGTCGGGACAGGGGGTAAACGAGCAGTACTTC. Its translation: CAISESGQGVNEQYF.

The V gene is TRBV5-1, the J gene TRBJ2-1, with TRBD2 matching 9 bases. V was pared by 4 bases and J by 4 bases, with 6 bases of the junction left unmatched. The germline CDR1 and CDR2 sequences are SGHRS and YFSETQ. There are 15 residues in the CDR3. CDR3 sequence (DNA): TGCGCCAGCAGCCTAGGACTAGCGCCTTACAATGAGCAGTTCTTC. Translated: CASSLGLAPYNEQFF. The full variable domain, with the rest looked up from reference TRBV5-1 and TRBJ2-1, is KAGVTQTPRYLIKTRGQQVTLSCSPISGHRSVSWYQQTPGQGLQFLFEYFSETQRNKGNFPGRFSGRQFSNSRSEMNVSTLELGDSALYLCASSLGLAPYNEQFFGPGTRLTVL.

The rearrangement links TRBV19 to TRBJ1-2, with D possibly TRBD1 on 5 matching bases. Looked up from germline, CDR1 is LNHDA and CDR2 is SQIVND (reference sequence). With 2 bases removed from V and 4 bases from J, the gap between germline ends came to 17 bases. The length of the CDR3 is 16 residues. The CDR3 region is CASSIPGGAPRYGYTF. The DNA for the CDR3 is TGTGCCAGTAGTATACCGGGTGGGGCTCCCCGCTATGGCTACACCTTC.

This chain connects TRBV6-6 to TRBJ2-2; 9 bases are shared with TRBD2. V lost 5 bases, J lost 6 bases, and 7 bases stayed unmatched. The CDR3 spans 15 residues. Germline V gives CDR1 MNHNY, CDR2 SVGAGI (reference sequence). The CDR3 loop reads CASSPPRGGPGELFF. The CDR3 nucleotides read TGTGCCAGCAGTCCCCCGCGGGGGGGGCCCGGGGAGCTGTTTTTT.

The J gene is TRBJ2-7, the V gene TRBV28, with D possibly TRBD2 on 5 matching bases. V lost 6 bases and J lost 7, with 13 bases in between. Per the germline V gene, CDR1 is MDHEN and CDR2 is SYDVKM. There are 12 residues in the CDR3. CDR3 amino acids: CASSEARREQYF. DNA of the CDR3: TGTGCCAGCAGCGAGGCACGGAGGGAGCAGTACTTC.

The chain has TRBV5-1 and TRBJ2-7, with 11 bases fitting TRBD1. The CDR3 covers 15 residues. J gave up 6 bases and V 3 bases, and 8 bases lay outside the gene matches. Germline V lookup: CDR1 SGHRS, CDR2 YFSETQ. The CDR3 sequence is CASSWGRTGGLEQYF. The CDR3 DNA follows: TGCGCCAGCAGCTGGGGGCGGACAGGGGGCCTCGAGCAGTACTTC.

The chain links TRBV5-6 to TRBJ1-2; TRBD1 matches 7 bases. Germline lookup yields CDR1 SGHDT and CDR2 YYEEEE. The CDR3 runs to 13 residues. V gave up 5 bases and J gave up 5 bases; unmatched junction bases: 6. The CDR3 nucleotides are TGTGCCAGCAGTCTCCGACAGGGTTATGGCTACACCTTC. It translates to CASSLRQGYGYTF.